The T cell receptor beta chain under discussion was sequenced for a study of a mutant IDH1 vaccine in newly diagnosed glioma. Across the study: Vaccines were first given 4-6 weeks after radiotherapy alone, or with temozolomide cycles. The week-35 safety follow-up was V12, and the week-47 study end was V13.

Notes on this clone: Its target is not known.

Sample time point: week 35, safety follow-up. All doses held 300 ug of mutant IDH1 20-mer peptide, with topical imiquimod. Donors had new WHO grade 3 or 4 IDH1-mutant, ATRX-lost astrocytomas. Clones were sequenced by immunoSEQ multiplex PCR, and TCRdb holds only the in-frame ones, with some missing. This table holds more than 60,000 clones, about 74% found once. Trimming left V 5 bases short and J 9 bases short, with 19 bases between. Per germline, CDR1 MGHRA and CDR2 YSYEKL. This CDR3 spans 15 amino acids. The clonotype comes from a middle-aged man with glioma. The starting material was PBMCs, obtained from a glioma patient whose treatment included an IDH1 peptide vaccine. The chain has TRBV4-1 and TRBJ2-2; perhaps TRBD2 as D (5 bases). CDR3 sequence reads: CASSEPTASGRELFF. The CDR3 DNA reads as TGCGCCAGCAGCGAACCCACCGCCAGCGGCAGGGAGCTGTTTTTT.